This T cell receptor (beta chain) was identified during a study of blood T cells in healthy people across ages. Whole-study results and caveats: With unsorted PBMCs, a conclusive comparison of naive versus antigen-experienced cells was not possible. It was the long-lived donors that had more naive CD4+ cells and higher diversity than aged donors.

CDR3 length: 22 residues. After removal of 4 bases from V and 3 bases from J, the junction contained 21 bases not matched to a gene. Germline-derived CDR1 and CDR2 are KGHDR and SFDVKD. The authors ran a second PCR of 7 to 11 cycles using a sample-barcoded 5' primer and a J-beta primer mix. TCRdb redid the calling of the 5' RACE reads with MiXCR, one entry per CDR3 protein. The top ten clones hold 15% to 20% of a sample with 800,000 or so distinct CDR3 sequences, about 47% of them seen once. This clonotype came up many times. Its specificity is not known. The sample providers were healthy Caucasian people from Russia, aged about 6 to 90.

This TCR was recovered from a man older than 75 in good health. The chain employs TRBV24-1 and TRBJ2-1, with TRBD2 matching 12 bases. The sample comprised blood. CDR3: CATSDTSQLAARTSGNYNEQFF. CDR3 DNA: TGTGCCACCAGTGACACTAGCCAATTGGCCGCACGGACTAGCGGGAACTACAATGAGCAGTTCTTC.